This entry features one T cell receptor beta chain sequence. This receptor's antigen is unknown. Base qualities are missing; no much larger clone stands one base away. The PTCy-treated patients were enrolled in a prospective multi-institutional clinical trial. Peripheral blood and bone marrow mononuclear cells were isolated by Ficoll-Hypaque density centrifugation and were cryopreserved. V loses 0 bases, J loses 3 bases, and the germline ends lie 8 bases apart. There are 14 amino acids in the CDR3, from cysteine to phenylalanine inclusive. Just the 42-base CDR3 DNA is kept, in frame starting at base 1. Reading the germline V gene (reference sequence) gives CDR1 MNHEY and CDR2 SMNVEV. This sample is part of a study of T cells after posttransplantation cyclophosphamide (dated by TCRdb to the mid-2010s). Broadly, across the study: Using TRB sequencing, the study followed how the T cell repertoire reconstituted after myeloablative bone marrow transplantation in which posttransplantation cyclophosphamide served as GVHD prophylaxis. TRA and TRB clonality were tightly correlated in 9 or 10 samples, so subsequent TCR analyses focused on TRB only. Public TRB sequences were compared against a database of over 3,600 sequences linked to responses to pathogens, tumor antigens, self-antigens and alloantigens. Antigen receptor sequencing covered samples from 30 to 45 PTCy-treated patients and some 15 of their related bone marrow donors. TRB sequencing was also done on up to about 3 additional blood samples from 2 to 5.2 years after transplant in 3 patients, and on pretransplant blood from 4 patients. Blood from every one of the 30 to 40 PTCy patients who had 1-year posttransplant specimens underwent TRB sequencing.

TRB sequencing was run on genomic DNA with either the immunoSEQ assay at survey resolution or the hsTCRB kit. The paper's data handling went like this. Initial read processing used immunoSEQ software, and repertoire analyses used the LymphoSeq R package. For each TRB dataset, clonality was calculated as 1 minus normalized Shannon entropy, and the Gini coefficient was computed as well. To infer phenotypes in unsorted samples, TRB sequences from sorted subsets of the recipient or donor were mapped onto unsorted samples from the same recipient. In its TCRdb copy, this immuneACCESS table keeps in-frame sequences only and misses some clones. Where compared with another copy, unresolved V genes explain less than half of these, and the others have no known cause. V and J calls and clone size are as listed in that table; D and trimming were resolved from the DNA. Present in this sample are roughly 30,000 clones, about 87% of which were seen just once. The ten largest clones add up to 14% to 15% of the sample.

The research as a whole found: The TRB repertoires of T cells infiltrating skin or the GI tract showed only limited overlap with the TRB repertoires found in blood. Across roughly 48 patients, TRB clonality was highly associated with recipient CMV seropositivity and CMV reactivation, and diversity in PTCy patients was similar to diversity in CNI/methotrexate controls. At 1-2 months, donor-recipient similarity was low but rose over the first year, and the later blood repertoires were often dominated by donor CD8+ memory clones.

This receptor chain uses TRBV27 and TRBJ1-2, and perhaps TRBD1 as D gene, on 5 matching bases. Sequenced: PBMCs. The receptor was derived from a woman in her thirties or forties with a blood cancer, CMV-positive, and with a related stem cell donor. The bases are TGTGCCAGCAGTTTATCCGGGGGGTACTATGGCTACACCTTC. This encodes CASSLSGGYYGYTF.